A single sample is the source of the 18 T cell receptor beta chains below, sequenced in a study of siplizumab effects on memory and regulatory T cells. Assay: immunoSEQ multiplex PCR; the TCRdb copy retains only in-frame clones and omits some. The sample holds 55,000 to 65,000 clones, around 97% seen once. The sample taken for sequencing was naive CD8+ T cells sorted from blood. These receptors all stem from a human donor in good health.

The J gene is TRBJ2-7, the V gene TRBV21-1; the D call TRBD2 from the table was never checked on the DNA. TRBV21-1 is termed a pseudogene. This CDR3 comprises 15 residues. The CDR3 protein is CASSNRDSASYEQYF. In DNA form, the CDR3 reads TGTGCCAGCAGCAACCGGGACTCTGCCTCCTACGAGCAGTACTTC.

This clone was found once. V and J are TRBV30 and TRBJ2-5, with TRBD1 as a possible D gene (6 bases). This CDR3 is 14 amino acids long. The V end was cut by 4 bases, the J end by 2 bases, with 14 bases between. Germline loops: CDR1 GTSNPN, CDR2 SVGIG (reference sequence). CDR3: CAWTLWTAQETQYF. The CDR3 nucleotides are TGTGCCTGGACTCTTTGGACAGCTCAAGAGACCCAGTACTTC.

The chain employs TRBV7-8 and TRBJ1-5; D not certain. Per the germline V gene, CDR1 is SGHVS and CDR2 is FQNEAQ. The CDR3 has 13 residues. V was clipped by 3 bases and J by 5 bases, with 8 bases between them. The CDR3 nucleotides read TGTGCCAGCAGCTTGCTATGGGATCAGCCCCAGCATTTT. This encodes CASSLLWDQPQHF. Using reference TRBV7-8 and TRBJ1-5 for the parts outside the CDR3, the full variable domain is GAGVSQSPRYKVAKRGQDVALRCDPISGHVSLFWYQQALGQGPEFLTYFQNEAQLDKSGLPSDRFFAERPEGSVSTLKIQRTQQEDSAVYLCASSLLWDQPQHFGDGTRLSIL.

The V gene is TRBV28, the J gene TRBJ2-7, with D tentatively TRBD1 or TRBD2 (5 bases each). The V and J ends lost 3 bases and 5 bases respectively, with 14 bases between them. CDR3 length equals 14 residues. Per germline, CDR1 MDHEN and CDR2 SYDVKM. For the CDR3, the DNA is TGTGCCAGCAGTTTCTCGGGGCTCCACGACGAGCAGTACTTC. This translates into CASSFSGLHDEQYF.

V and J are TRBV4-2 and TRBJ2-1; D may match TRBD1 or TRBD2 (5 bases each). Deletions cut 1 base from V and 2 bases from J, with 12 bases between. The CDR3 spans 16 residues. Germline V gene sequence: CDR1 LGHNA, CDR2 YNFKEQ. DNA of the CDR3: TGTGCCAGCAGCCAAGTGGGGGAACTGGCCTACAATGAGCAGTTCTTC. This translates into CASSQVGELAYNEQFF.

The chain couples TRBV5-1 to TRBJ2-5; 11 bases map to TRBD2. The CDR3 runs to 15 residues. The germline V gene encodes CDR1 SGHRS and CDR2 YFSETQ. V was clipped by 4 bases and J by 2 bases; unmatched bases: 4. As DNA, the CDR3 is TGCGCCAGCAGCCCGGGACTAGCGGAACAAGAGACCCAGTACTTC. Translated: CASSPGLAEQETQYF.

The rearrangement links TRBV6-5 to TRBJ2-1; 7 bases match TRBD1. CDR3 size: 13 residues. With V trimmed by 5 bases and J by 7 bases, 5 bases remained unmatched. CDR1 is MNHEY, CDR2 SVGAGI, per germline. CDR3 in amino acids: CASSEGAWNEQFF. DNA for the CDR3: TGTGCCAGCAGTGAGGGGGCATGGAATGAGCAGTTCTTC.

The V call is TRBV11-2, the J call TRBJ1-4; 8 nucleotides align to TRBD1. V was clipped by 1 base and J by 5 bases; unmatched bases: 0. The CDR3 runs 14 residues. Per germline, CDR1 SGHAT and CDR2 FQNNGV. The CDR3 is CASSLGTGNEKLFF. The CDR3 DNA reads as TGTGCCAGCAGCTTAGGGACAGGGAATGAAAAACTGTTTTTT.

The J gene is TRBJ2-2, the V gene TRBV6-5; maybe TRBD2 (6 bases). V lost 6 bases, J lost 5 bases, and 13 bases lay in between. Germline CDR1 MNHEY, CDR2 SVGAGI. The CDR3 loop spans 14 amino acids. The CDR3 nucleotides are TGTGCCAGCAGCCTGTTGGGGGGTACCGGGGAGCTGTTTTTT. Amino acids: CASSLLGGTGELFF.

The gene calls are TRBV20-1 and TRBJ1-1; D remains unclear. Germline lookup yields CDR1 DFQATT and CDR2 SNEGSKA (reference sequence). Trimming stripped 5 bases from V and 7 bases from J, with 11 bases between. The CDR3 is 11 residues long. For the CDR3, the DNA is TGCAGTGCTGGTGAGACAATTGAAGCTTTCTTT. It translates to CSAGETIEAFF.

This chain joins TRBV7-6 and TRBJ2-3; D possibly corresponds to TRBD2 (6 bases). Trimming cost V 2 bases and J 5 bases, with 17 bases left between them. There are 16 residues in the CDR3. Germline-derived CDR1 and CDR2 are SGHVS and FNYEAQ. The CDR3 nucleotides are TGTGCCAGCAGCTTAACGGGACTTCTTTCGGGAGATACGCAGTATTTT. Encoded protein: CASSLTGLLSGDTQYF.

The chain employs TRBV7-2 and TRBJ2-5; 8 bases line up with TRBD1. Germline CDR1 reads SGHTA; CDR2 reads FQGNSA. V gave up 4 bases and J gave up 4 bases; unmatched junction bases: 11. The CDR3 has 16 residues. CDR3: CASSSEDRVIPETQYF. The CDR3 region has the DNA TGTGCCAGCAGCTCAGAGGACAGGGTGATCCCAGAGACCCAGTACTTC. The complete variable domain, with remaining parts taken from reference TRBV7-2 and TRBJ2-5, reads GAGVSQSPSNKVTEKGKDVELRCDPISGHTALYWYRQSLGQGLEFLIYFQGNSAPDKSGLPSDRFSAERTGGSVSTLTIQRTQQEDSAVYLCASSSEDRVIPETQYFGPGTRLLVL.

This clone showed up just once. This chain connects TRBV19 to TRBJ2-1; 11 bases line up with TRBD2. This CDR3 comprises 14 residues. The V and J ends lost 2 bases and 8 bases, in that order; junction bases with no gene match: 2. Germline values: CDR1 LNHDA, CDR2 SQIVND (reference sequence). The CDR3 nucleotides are TGTGCCAGTAGTATACTAGCGGGAGGACATGAGCAGTTCTTC. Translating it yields CASSILAGGHEQFF.

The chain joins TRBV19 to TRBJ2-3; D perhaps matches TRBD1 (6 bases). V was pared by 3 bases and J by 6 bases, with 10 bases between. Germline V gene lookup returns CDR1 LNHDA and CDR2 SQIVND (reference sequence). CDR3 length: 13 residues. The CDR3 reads CASSIHREDTQYF. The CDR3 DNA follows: TGTGCCAGTAGTATCCACAGGGAGGATACGCAGTATTTT.

The chain's CDR3 is CASSFGNLGGYTF. The CDR3 region has the DNA TGTGCCAGCAGTTTTGGGAATCTCGGAGGCTACACCTTC. The rearrangement uses TRBV27 and TRBJ1-2; unclear D gene. Trimming shortened V by 3 bases and J by 8 bases, and 13 bases separated the two germline ends. CDR1 and CDR2 from the germline V gene are MNHEY and SMNVEV (reference sequence). CDR3 length: 13 residues.

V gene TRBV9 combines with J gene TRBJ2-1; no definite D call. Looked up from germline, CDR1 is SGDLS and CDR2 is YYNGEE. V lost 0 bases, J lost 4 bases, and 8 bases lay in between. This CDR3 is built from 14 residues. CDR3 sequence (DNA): TGTGCCAGCAGCGTAGGTCAGGTTTACAATGAGCAGTTCTTC. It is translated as CASSVGQVYNEQFF.

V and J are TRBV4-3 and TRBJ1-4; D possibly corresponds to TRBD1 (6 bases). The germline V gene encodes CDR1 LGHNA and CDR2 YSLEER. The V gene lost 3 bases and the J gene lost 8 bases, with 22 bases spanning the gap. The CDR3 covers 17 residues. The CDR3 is CASSQDHLGALGEKLFF. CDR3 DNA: TGCGCCAGCAGCCAGGACCATCTGGGGGCGCTAGGAGAAAAACTGTTTTTT.

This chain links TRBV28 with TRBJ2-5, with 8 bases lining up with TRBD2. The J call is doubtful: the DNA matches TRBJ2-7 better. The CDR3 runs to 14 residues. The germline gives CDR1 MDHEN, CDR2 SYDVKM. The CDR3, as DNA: TGTGCCAGCAGTTTGGGACTAGTCAACTACGAGCAGTACTTC. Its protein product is CASSLGLVNYEQYF.